This T cell receptor (beta chain) derives from a study of control samples from healthy donors and cancer patients. For this clone: The same CDR3 can be traced to other DNA sequences in this sample.

Sequencing used immunoSEQ multiplex PCR; TCRdb keeps in-frame clones, though not all of them. The sample has over 100,000 clones, around 89% seen once; the top ten hold approximately 15%. V was cut by 1 base and J by 4 bases, with 2 bases left in between. The germline gives CDR1 LNHNV, CDR2 YYDKDF (reference sequence). The CDR3 loop spans 11 amino acids. The genes are TRBV15 and TRBJ2-7; D is unclear. The TCR comes from a woman aged 45 to 65 in good health. Sequenced: blood. CDR3 coding DNA: TGTGCCACCAGCAGAGGATACGAGCAGTACTTC. It encodes CATSRGYEQYF. The complete variable domain, with remaining parts taken from reference TRBV15 and TRBJ2-7, reads DAMVIQNPRYQVTQFGKPVTLSCSQTLNHNVMYWYQQKSSQAPKLLFHYYDKDFNNEADTPDNFQSRRPNTSFCFLDIRSPGLGDTAMYLCATSRGYEQYFGPGTRLTVT.